Following are 30 T cell receptor beta chains from one sample sequenced in a study of OX40 agonist ivuxolimab in advanced cancers. Repertoires were generated with immunoSEQ multiplex PCR, while TCRdb's copy carries only in-frame clones and drops some. The repertoire consists of 120,000 or so clones, with 89% occurring once and the leading ten covering 0.27%. Sample: CD4+ or CD8+ T cells sorted from blood, taken in a trial of the OX40 agonist ivuxolimab. The receptors originated from an adult with an advanced solid tumor such as melanoma, head and neck, liver or kidney cancer.

CDR3 coding DNA: TGCGCCAGCAGCTTGAGGACGGCCAGGGACGCTGAAGCTTTCTTT. It encodes CASSLRTARDAEAFF. This chain links TRBV5-1 with TRBJ1-1, with a weak D call TRBD1 (5 bases). The germline V gene encodes CDR1 SGHRS and CDR2 YFSETQ. V was shortened by 1 base and J by 6 bases, with 16 bases between the two germline ends. The CDR3 runs to 15 residues.

V usage is TRBV5-1 and J usage is TRBJ2-1; a weak D match, TRBD1 (6 bases). Trimming took off 1 base at V and 4 bases at J, with 12 bases between the two ends. In germline, CDR1 is SGHRS, CDR2 YFSETQ. The CDR3 consists of 15 residues. DNA for the CDR3: TGCGCCAGCAGCTTGTCCGGGACACCATACAATGAGCAGTTCTTC. Amino acids: CASSLSGTPYNEQFF.

The rearrangement links TRBV7-8 to TRBJ1-2; D unresolved. CDR1 SGHVS and CDR2 FQNEAQ come from the germline V gene. The CDR3 length is 13 residues. V lost 1 base to trimming and J lost 8 bases, with 11 bases between them. CDR3 in DNA: TGTGCCAGCAGCTTAGGTCCGGGCAGCGGCTACACCTTC. Amino acids: CASSLGPGSGYTF.

This clone has just one count. The rearrangement links TRBV9 to TRBJ1-4, with a possible D match to TRBD1 (5 bases). The CDR3 length is 17 residues. V was clipped by 0 bases and J by 0 bases, with 12 bases between them. From germline, CDR1 is SGDLS and CDR2 YYNGEE. The CDR3 DNA reads as TGTGCCAGCAGCGTAGGGCCAGGGATGGCAACTAATGAAAAACTGTTTTTT. Protein product: CASSVGPGMATNEKLFF.

The V call is TRBV7-2, the J call TRBJ1-4; 8 bases are shared with TRBD1. The V gene end was trimmed by 1 base and the J gene end by 7 bases; junction bases not matched to a gene: 5. CDR1 is SGHTA and CDR2 is FQGNSA in the germline V gene. The CDR3 totals 15 residues. Written as DNA, the CDR3 is TGTGCCAGCAGCTTAGGGTCAGGGGGCCTTGAAAAACTGTTTTTT. Its translation: CASSLGSGGLEKLFF.

The genes are TRBV5-1 and TRBJ2-3, with a possible D match to TRBD2 (6 bases). Germline assignment: CDR1 SGHRS and CDR2 YFSETQ. The CDR3 runs to 15 residues. V was cut by 0 bases and J by 7 bases, with 15 bases left in between. The CDR3: CASSLVYRGRHTQYF. Here the CDR3 DNA reads TGCGCCAGCAGCTTGGTGTACCGGGGGAGACATACGCAGTATTTT.

This chain uses TRBV6-5 with TRBJ2-6; unclear D gene. V was cut by 5 bases and J by 4 bases, with 3 bases left in between. The CDR3 sequence is 12 residues long. Germline V gene lookup returns CDR1 MNHEY and CDR2 SVGAGI. CDR3 nucleotide sequence: TGTGCCAGCAGTGGAGGGGCCAACGTCCTGACTTTC. Its translation: CASSGGANVLTF.

This sequence joins TRBV4-1 and TRBJ1-4; 7 positions match TRBD1. The CDR3 extends over 16 amino acids. Germline V lookup: CDR1 MGHRA, CDR2 YSYEKL. V dropped 1 base and J dropped 7; count of bases not matched to a gene: 9. CDR3 loop: CASSQGSSRQGEKLFF. DNA of the CDR3: TGCGCCAGCAGCCAAGGCAGTTCTCGACAGGGTGAAAAACTGTTTTTT.

This clone was recorded only once. The chain links TRBV29-1 to TRBJ2-3; 8 positions match TRBD2. From germline, CDR1 is SQVTM and CDR2 ANQGSEA. The V and J ends lost 3 bases and 2 bases, in that order; junction bases with no gene match: 16. This CDR3 is built from 18 residues. The CDR3 DNA follows: TGCAGCGTTGATTCGGGTAGGGGACTAGACTATGACACAGATACGCAGTATTTT. As protein: CSVDSGRGLDYDTDTQYF.

V usage is TRBV5-4 and J usage is TRBJ1-4, with a possible D match to TRBD1 (6 bases). The CDR3 consists of 13 residues. Germline-derived CDR1 and CDR2 are SGHNT and YYREEE (reference sequence). Trimming removed 8 bases at V and 1 base at J, with 9 bases between. This chain's CDR3 is CASSQGTNEKLFF. CDR3 DNA: TGTGCCAGTTCACAGGGAACTAATGAAAAACTGTTTTTT.

The chain combines TRBV5-1 with TRBJ2-7; 9 positions match TRBD1. The V segment lost 0 bases and the J segment 2 bases; nucleotides outside the gene matches: 6. The CDR3 extends over 16 amino acids. Germline-derived CDR1 and CDR2 are SGHRS and YFSETQ. CDR3 region: CASSLAGTGHTYEQYF. The DNA for the CDR3 is TGCGCCAGCAGCTTGGCCGGGACAGGGCATACCTACGAGCAGTACTTC.

V gene TRBV28 combines with J gene TRBJ2-4; tentative D call: TRBD2 (5 bases). This CDR3 comprises 15 residues. The ends were cut back, 4 bases at V and 2 bases at J, with 12 bases in the middle. The germline gives CDR1 MDHEN, CDR2 SYDVKM. The CDR3 sequence: CASSSPGGPKNIQYF. The CDR3 nucleotides are TGTGCCAGCAGTTCCCCGGGCGGGCCCAAAAACATTCAGTACTTC. Based on the CDR3 plus reference TRBV28 and TRBJ2-4, the full variable domain is DVKVTQSSRYLVKRTGEKVFLECVQDMDHENMFWYRQDPGLGLRLIYFSYDVKMKEKGDIPEGYSVSREKKERFSLILESASTNQTSMYLCASSSPGGPKNIQYFGAGTRLSVL.

This chain joins TRBV28 and TRBJ1-4; D is uncertain. CDR1 MDHEN and CDR2 SYDVKM come from the germline V gene. V lost 5 bases to trimming and J lost 2 bases, with 9 bases between them. The length of the CDR3 is 14 residues. CDR3 sequence reads: CASSPQWTNEKLFF. In DNA form, the CDR3 reads TGTGCCAGCAGTCCCCAGTGGACTAATGAAAAACTGTTTTTT.

This clone was counted a single time. V and J are TRBV4-1 and TRBJ2-3; D uncertain. The V and J ends lost 2 bases and 1 base respectively, with 16 bases between them. This CDR3 spans 17 amino acids. Germline V gene lookup returns CDR1 MGHRA and CDR2 YSYEKL. The CDR3 DNA reads as TGCGCCAGCAGCCAAATCGCAAAGGACGCCGGCACAGATACGCAGTATTTT. This sequence encodes CASSQIAKDAGTDTQYF.

The gene calls are TRBV6-6 and TRBJ1-2; TRBD1 agrees at 9 bases. CDR3 length equals 15 residues. Germline CDR1 is MNHNY and CDR2 is SVGAGI (reference sequence). The V gene end was trimmed by 2 bases and the J gene end by 2 bases; junction bases not matched to a gene: 3. CDR3 residues: CASSYGQGPNYGYTF. CDR3 sequence (DNA): TGTGCCAGCAGTTACGGACAGGGGCCAAACTATGGCTACACCTTC.

The chain employs TRBV5-4 and TRBJ2-6; D not certain. Germline CDR1 is SGHNT and CDR2 is YYREEE (reference sequence). The CDR3 runs to 15 residues. The V end lost 4 bases, the J end lost 4 bases, and 12 bases lay between the germline ends. The chain's CDR3 is CASSPSQGGANVLTF. The CDR3 DNA follows: TGTGCCAGCAGCCCCTCTCAAGGAGGGGCCAACGTCCTGACTTTC.

The gene calls are TRBV7-3 and TRBJ2-1, with unresolved D. The germline V and J ends were trimmed by 3 bases and 4 bases, with 13 bases remaining between them. CDR3 length: 15 amino acids. CDR1 and CDR2 from the germline V gene are SGHTA and FQGTGA. The CDR3 region has the DNA TGTGCCAGCAGCTTGTCTTCCGAAATTTACAATGAGCAGTTCTTC. Residues: CASSLSSEIYNEQFF.

J is TRBJ1-1 and V is TRBV2, with TRBD1 identical over 12 bases. This CDR3 is built from 18 residues. Germline assignment: CDR1 SNHLY and CDR2 FYNNEI. V was clipped by 0 bases and J by 4 bases; unmatched bases: 9. CDR3 loop: CASSEAPGTGGASTEAFF. The DNA for the CDR3 is TGTGCCAGCAGTGAAGCCCCCGGGACAGGGGGCGCGAGCACTGAAGCTTTCTTT.

J is TRBJ1-1 and V is TRBV6-6, with a tentative D call TRBD1 (6 bases). Deletions cut 7 bases from V and 4 bases from J, with 22 bases between. This CDR3 has 16 amino acids. The germline V gene encodes CDR1 MNHNY and CDR2 SVGAGI (reference sequence). CDR3 loop: CASTIPVTGRGTEAFF. The CDR3 bases are TGTGCCAGCACCATACCCGTAACAGGGCGGGGCACTGAAGCTTTCTTT.

The V gene is TRBV28, the J gene TRBJ2-1; 7 bases are a match to TRBD2. CDR3 length equals 12 residues. The V gene end was trimmed by 7 bases and the J gene end by 8 bases; junction bases not matched to a gene: 5. Germline V gene lookup returns CDR1 MDHEN and CDR2 SYDVKM. CDR3 in DNA: TGTGCCAGCACATATGCGGGGGATGAGCAGTTCTTC. Residues: CASTYAGDEQFF.

This clone has a single count. This chain uses TRBV21-1 with TRBJ1-5; the D call in the table, TRBD1, was not verified against the DNA. TRBV21-1 is a known pseudogene. The CDR3 covers 16 residues. The CDR3 region is CASSKEGQGRRQPQHF. The CDR3, as DNA: TGTGCCAGCAGCAAAGAGGGCCAGGGTCGAAGGCAGCCCCAGCATTTT.

V gene TRBV11-2 combines with J gene TRBJ2-5, with D possibly matching TRBD2 (7 bases). V was clipped by 5 bases and J by 2 bases, with 15 bases between them. Germline-derived CDR1 and CDR2 are SGHAT and FQNNGV. This CDR3 comprises 15 residues. CDR3 amino acids: CASSVGGLGQETQYF. The CDR3, as DNA: TGTGCCAGCAGCGTGGGGGGGCTGGGACAAGAGACCCAGTACTTC.

The V call is TRBV5-4, the J call TRBJ2-3; tentative D call: TRBD2 (5 bases). Germline V CDR1 and CDR2: SGHNT, YYREEE (reference sequence). The V end lost 4 bases, the J end lost 0 bases, and 15 bases lay between the germline ends. The CDR3 covers 16 residues. The CDR3: CASSPRTGASTDTQYF. DNA of the CDR3: TGTGCCAGCAGCCCGAGGACTGGTGCTAGCACAGATACGCAGTATTTT.

This chain joins TRBV19 and TRBJ2-7; 8 bases map to TRBD2. The CDR3 runs to 14 residues. CDR1 is LNHDA, CDR2 SQIVND, per germline (reference sequence). The junction had 9 bases not matched to a gene; V was cut back by 9 bases and J by 2 bases. The DNA for the CDR3 is TGTGCCAGCCAGGGACTAGTCCCGCCCTACGAGCAGTACTTC. It encodes CASQGLVPPYEQYF. The whole variable domain, remainder taken from reference TRBV19 and TRBJ2-7, is DGGITQSPKYLFRKEGQNVTLSCEQNLNHDAMYWYRQDPGQGLRLIYYSQIVNDFQKGDIAEGYSVSREKKESFPLTVTSAQKNPTAFYLCASQGLVPPYEQYFGPGTRLTVT.

This clone came up once. The rearrangement joins TRBV19 to TRBJ2-7, with D maybe TRBD2 (5 bases). The CDR3 has 15 residues. Per the germline V gene, CDR1 is LNHDA and CDR2 is SQIVND (reference sequence). Trimming took 3 bases from V and 0 from J, leaving 12 bases between them. CDR3 coding DNA: TGTGCCAGTAGTATTTCGGGGAGTTACTCCTACGAGCAGTACTTC. Protein: CASSISGSYSYEQYF.

The CDR3 sequence: CASSPPGGDSNTGELFF. The CDR3 DNA is TGTGCCAGCAGTCCTCCCGGGGGGGACTCGAACACCGGGGAGCTGTTTTTT. The chain is built from TRBV28 and TRBJ2-2, with TRBD2 matching over 8 bases. Germline assignment: CDR1 MDHEN and CDR2 SYDVKM. V shed 5 bases, J shed 0 bases, and the junction held 8 bases outside the gene matches. This CDR3 has 17 residues.

CDR3 nucleotide sequence: TGTGCCAGTAGTATAGAGAAGTTTAATTCACCCCTCCACTTT. This sequence encodes CASSIEKFNSPLHF. The chain has TRBV19 and TRBJ1-6; D is uncertain. V was cut by 0 bases and J by 6 bases, with 6 bases left in between. This CDR3 region has 14 residues. Germline CDR1 and CDR2: LNHDA and SQIVND (reference sequence).

This clone was counted a few times. The chain links TRBV2 to TRBJ2-7; the D is unclear. The CDR3 runs to 11 residues. V was trimmed by 5 bases and J by 2 bases, leaving 4 bases between them. The germline V gene encodes CDR1 SNHLY and CDR2 FYNNEI. The CDR3 nucleotides read TGTGCCAGCAGTTTAGCCTACGAGCAGTACTTC. Its protein product is CASSLAYEQYF.

J is TRBJ2-1 and V is TRBV5-1, with D perhaps matching TRBD1 (6 bases). Deletions cut 2 bases from V and 8 bases from J, with 17 bases between. Germline V gives CDR1 SGHRS, CDR2 YFSETQ. This CDR3 has 15 amino acids. The CDR3 sequence is CASSLGDTTADEQFF. CDR3 nucleotides: TGCGCCAGCAGCTTAGGGGACACGACTGCGGATGAGCAGTTCTTC.

V is TRBV18 and J is TRBJ1-2; perhaps TRBD1 as D (5 bases). CDR3 length equals 15 residues. Germline V gene sequence: CDR1 KGHSH, CDR2 LQKENI. V lost 0 bases to trimming and J lost 11 bases, with 19 bases between them. As DNA, the CDR3 is TGTGCCAGCTCACCACCGAGTATGATCCAGGGTGGGTACACCTTC. This sequence encodes CASSPPSMIQGGYTF.